This T cell receptor beta chain came from a study of Ad26.COV2.S vaccination and SARS-CoV-2 variants. Study-level background: A COV1001 Ad26.COV2.S trial-arm participant provided the sample. General observations from the study: Compared with placebo recipients, vaccine recipients had higher spike-specific TCR breadth.

With respect to this clone: No antigen is known for it.

Treatment given: roughly 19 received Ad26.COV2.S at low or high dose, single or two shots; 5 received placebo; per-sample allocation not given. At day 63 after the first vaccine or placebo injection, samples were drawn. Only in-frame clones appear in the TCRdb table, and some are missing; sequencing was by immunoSEQ multiplex PCR. Of roughly 500,000 clones listed, 80% to 90% are singletons. The source material was peripheral blood, sampled in a trial of Ad26.COV2.S vaccine versus placebo. The TCR originated in a person aged 18-65 years who received the Ad26.COV2.S COVID-19 vaccine or a placebo.

The CDR3 bases are TGTGCCAGCAAGGGCCCCAATGAAAAACTGTTTTTT. Translation: CASKGPNEKLFF. The rearrangement links TRBV6-5 to TRBJ1-4; D unresolved. V gave up 7 bases and J gave up 5 bases, with 8 bases separating them. The CDR3 consists of 12 residues. CDR1 MNHEY and CDR2 SVGAGI come from the germline V gene.